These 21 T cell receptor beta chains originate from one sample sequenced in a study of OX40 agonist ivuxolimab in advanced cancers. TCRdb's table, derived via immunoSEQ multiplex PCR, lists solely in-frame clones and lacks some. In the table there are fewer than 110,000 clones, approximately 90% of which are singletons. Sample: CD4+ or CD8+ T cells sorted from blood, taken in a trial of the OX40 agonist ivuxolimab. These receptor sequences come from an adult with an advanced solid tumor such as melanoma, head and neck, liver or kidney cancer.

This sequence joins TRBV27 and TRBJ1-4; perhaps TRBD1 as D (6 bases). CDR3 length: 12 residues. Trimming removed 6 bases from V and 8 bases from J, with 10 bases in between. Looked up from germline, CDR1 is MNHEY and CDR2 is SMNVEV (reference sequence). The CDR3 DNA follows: TGTGCCAGCAGGAGGGGGGGCGAAAAACTGTTTTTT. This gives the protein CASRRGGEKLFF.

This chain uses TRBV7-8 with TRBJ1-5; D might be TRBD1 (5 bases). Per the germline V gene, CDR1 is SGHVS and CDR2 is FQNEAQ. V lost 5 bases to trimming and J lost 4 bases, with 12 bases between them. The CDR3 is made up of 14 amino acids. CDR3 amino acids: CASSPRQPNQPQHF. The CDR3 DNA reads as TGTGCCAGCAGCCCCAGACAGCCTAATCAGCCCCAGCATTTT. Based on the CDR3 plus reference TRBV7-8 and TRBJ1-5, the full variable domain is GAGVSQSPRYKVAKRGQDVALRCDPISGHVSLFWYQQALGQGPEFLTYFQNEAQLDKSGLPSDRFFAERPEGSVSTLKIQRTQQEDSAVYLCASSPRQPNQPQHFGDGTRLSIL.

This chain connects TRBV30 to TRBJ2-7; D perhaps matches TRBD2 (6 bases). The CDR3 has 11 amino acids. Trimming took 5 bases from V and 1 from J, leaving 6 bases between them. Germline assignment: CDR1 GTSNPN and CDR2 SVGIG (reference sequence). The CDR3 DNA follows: TGTGCCTGGGGAGGGTCCTACGAGCAGTACTTC. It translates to CAWGGSYEQYF.

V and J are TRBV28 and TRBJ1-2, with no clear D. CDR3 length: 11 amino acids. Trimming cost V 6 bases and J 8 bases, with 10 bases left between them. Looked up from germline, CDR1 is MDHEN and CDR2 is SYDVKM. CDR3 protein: CASSPTGGYTF. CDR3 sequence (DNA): TGTGCCAGCAGCCCCACCGGGGGCTACACCTTC.

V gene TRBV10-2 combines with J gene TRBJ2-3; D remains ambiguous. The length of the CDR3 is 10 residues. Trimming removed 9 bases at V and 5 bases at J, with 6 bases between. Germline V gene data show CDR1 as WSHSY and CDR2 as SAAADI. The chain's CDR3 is CASYGDTQYF. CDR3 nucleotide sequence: TGCGCCAGTTATGGAGATACGCAGTATTTT.

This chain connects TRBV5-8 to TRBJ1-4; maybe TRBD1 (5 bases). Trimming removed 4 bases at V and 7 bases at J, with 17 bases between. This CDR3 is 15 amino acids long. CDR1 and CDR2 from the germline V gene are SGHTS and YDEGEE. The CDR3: CASSPGGGATEKLFF. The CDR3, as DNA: TGTGCCAGCAGCCCCGGGGGGGGTGCGACTGAAAAACTGTTTTTT.

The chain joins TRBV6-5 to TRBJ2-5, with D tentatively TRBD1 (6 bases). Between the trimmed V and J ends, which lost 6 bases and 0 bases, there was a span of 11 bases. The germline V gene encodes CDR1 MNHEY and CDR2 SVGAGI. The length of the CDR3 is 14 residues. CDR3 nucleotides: TGTGCCAGCAGATATGGGGACAACCAAGAGACCCAGTACTTC. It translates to CASRYGDNQETQYF.

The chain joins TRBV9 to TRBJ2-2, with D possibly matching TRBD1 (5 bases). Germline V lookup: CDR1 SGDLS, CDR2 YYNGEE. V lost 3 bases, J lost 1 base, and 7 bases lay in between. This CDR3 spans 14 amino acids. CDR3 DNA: TGTGCCAGCAGCGCAGACAGGAACACCGGGGAGCTGTTTTTT. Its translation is CASSADRNTGELFF. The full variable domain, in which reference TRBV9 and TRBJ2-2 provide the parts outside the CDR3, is DSGVTQTPKHLITATGQRVTLRCSPRSGDLSVYWYQQSLDQGLQFLIQYYNGEERAKGNILERFSAQQFPDLHSELNLSSLELGDSALYFCASSADRNTGELFFGEGSRLTVL.

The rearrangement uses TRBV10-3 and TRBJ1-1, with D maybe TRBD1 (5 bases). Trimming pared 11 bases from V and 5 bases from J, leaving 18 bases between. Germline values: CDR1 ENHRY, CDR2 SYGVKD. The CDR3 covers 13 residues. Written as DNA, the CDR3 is TGTGCCTCCCAGGGCAAGGTGGGAACTGAAGCTTTCTTT. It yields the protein CASQGKVGTEAFF.

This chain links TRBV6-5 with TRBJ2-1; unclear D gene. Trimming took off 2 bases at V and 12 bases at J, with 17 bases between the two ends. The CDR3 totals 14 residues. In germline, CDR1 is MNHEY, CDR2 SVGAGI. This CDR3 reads CASSYVDSAYPQFF. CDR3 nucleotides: TGTGCCAGCAGTTACGTAGATAGTGCCTATCCGCAGTTCTTC.

CDR3 nucleotides: TGTGCCAGCAGTTTTGGGGGACAGGGGTTTTACTACGAGCAGTACTTC. Its translation is CASSFGGQGFYYEQYF. The genes are TRBV28 and TRBJ2-7, with 10 bases matching TRBD1. The CDR3 spans 16 residues. Germline lookup yields CDR1 MDHEN and CDR2 SYDVKM. The V gene end was trimmed by 3 bases and the J gene end by 3 bases; junction bases not matched to a gene: 8.

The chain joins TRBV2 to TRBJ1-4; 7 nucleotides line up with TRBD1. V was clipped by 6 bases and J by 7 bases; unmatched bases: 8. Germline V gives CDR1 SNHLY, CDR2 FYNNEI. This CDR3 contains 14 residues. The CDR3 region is CASRLRQGGEKLFF. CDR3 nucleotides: TGTGCCAGCAGACTTAGACAGGGAGGTGAAAAACTGTTTTTT.

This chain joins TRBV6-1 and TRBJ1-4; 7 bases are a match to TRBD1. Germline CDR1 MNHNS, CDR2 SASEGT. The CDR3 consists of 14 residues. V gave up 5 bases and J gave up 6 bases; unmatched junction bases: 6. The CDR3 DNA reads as TGTGCCAGCAGTCGAACAGGGGAGTATGAAAAACTGTTTTTT. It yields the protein CASSRTGEYEKLFF.

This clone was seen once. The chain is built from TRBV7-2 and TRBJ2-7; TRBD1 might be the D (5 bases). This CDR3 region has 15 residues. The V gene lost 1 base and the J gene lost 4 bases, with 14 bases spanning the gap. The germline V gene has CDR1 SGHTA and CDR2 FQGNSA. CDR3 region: CASSLGQTDLYEQYF. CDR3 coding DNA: TGTGCCAGCAGCTTAGGACAGACCGACCTTTACGAGCAGTACTTC.

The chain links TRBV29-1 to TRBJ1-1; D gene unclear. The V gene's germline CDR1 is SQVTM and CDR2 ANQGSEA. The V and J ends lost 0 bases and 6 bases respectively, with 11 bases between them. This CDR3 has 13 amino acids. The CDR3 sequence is CSVEDRRSAEAFF. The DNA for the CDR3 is TGCAGCGTTGAAGATCGAAGGTCGGCTGAAGCTTTCTTT.

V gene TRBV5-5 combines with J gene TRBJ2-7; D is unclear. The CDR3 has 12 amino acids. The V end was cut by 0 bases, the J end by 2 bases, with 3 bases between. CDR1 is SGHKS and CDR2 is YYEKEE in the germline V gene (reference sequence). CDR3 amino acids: CASSLGAYEQYF. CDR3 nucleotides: TGTGCCAGCAGCTTGGGTGCCTACGAGCAGTACTTC.

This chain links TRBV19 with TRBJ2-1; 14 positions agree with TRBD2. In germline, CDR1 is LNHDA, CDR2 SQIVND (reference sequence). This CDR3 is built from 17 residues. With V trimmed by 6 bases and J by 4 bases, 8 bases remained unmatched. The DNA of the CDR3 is TGTGCCAGTAGCCTCGGAGGACTAGCGGGAGGTTACAATGAGCAGTTCTTC. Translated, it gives CASSLGGLAGGYNEQFF.

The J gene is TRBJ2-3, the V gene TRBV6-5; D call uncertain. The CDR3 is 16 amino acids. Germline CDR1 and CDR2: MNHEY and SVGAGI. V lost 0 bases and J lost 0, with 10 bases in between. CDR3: CASSYSRPASTDTQYF. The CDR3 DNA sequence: TGTGCCAGCAGTTACTCCCGACCCGCTAGCACAGATACGCAGTATTTT.

The CDR3 DNA reads as TGTGCCAGTAGTACGACCCGACGGGATAGGCCGGCCCAGTACTTC. Its protein product is CASSTTRRDRPAQYF. The rearrangement links TRBV19 to TRBJ2-5; a weak D match, TRBD2 (5 bases). The ends were cut back, 4 bases at V and 9 bases at J, with 21 bases in the middle. CDR3 size: 15 residues. CDR1 and CDR2 from the germline V gene are LNHDA and SQIVND (reference sequence).

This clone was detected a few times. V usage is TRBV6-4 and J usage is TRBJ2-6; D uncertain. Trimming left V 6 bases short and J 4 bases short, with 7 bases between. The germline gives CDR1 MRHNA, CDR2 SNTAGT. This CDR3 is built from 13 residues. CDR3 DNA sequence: TGTGCCAGCAGCGCAACGGGGGCCAACGTCCTGACTTTC. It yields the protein CASSATGANVLTF.

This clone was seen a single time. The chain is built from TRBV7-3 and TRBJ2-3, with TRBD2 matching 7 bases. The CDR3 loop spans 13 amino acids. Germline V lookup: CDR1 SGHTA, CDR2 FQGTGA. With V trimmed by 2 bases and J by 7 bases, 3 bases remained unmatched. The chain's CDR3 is CASSLQGGNTQYF. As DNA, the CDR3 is TGTGCCAGCAGCTTACAGGGAGGGAATACGCAGTATTTT.